A selection of T cell receptor beta chains follows, all from one sample in a study of cytomegalovirus exposure and HLA in healthy donors. Assay used: immunoSEQ multiplex PCR; TCRdb lists only in-frame clones, some missing. In the table there are about 190,000 clones, around 83% of which are singletons. The sequenced sample consisted of PBMCs. The receptor source for this set is a man aged 35 to 55 in good health and CMV-seropositive. Each CDR3 is given with its conserved first and last residue. D genes are given only for firm matches. For some rows the clone size is stated as once, few or many, or as a class when expanded; others skip it.

V gene	D gene	J gene	clone size	CDR3 protein	CDR3 DNA
TRBV2	NA	TRBJ2-2	NA	CASSERGGGYAGELFF	TGTGCCAGCAGTGAACGCGGAGGGGGCTACGCCGGGGAGCTGTTTTTT
TRBV11-2	NA	TRBJ1-5	NA	CASSLGALEPQHF	TGTGCCAGCAGCTTAGGGGCCCTTGAGCCCCAGCATTTT
TRBV4-2	NA	TRBJ1-4	NA	CASSQGGESNEKLFF	TGTGCCAGCAGCCAAGGGGGGGAGTCTAATGAAAAACTGTTTTTT
TRBV29-1	TRBD2	TRBJ2-1	NA	CSVVWVAGGVEQFF	TGCAGCGTTGTTTGGGTAGCGGGAGGAGTCGAGCAGTTCTTC
TRBV5-4	NA	TRBJ2-1	NA	CASSLAGSYNEQFF	TGTGCCAGCAGCTTGGCGGGTTCCTACAATGAGCAGTTCTTC
TRBV2	TRBD2	TRBJ2-1	NA	CASSEVRLAGYGEQFF	TGTGCCAGCAGTGAAGTCAGGCTAGCGGGATACGGTGAGCAGTTCTTC
TRBV7-8	NA	TRBJ1-4	NA	CASSTGPTNEKLFF	TGTGCCAGCAGCACAGGGCCAACTAATGAAAAACTGTTTTTT
TRBV4-1	NA	TRBJ1-1	NA	CASSHPGYTEAFF	TGCGCCAGCAGCCACCCAGGGTACACTGAAGCTTTCTTT
TRBV6-7	NA	TRBJ1-3	NA	CASSYPGHISGNTIYF	TGTGCCAGCAGTTACCCGGGACACATCTCTGGAAACACCATATATTTT
TRBV6-6	TRBD1	TRBJ2-7	NA	CASRLTGVYEQYF	TGTGCCAGCAGACTTACAGGGGTCTACGAGCAGTACTTC
TRBV7-2	TRBD2	TRBJ2-5	NA	CASSLLAGVPETQYF	TGTGCCAGCAGCTTACTAGCGGGAGTGCCAGAGACCCAGTACTTC
TRBV7-9	NA	TRBJ1-1	NA	CASSLIAENTEAFF	TGTGCCAGCAGCTTAATCGCGGAGAACACTGAAGCTTTCTTT
TRBV6-6	TRBD1	TRBJ1-5	NA	CASTPGQGLNQPQHF	TGTGCCAGCACCCCAGGACAGGGCCTAAATCAGCCCCAGCATTTT
TRBV5-1	NA	TRBJ2-6	NA	CASSLGQWSGANVLTF	TGCGCCAGCAGCTTGGGACAGTGGTCCGGGGCCAACGTCCTGACTTTC
TRBV4-2	NA	TRBJ1-2	once	CASSQDLRQGLGGYTF	TGTGCCAGCAGCCAAGATCTTCGGCAGGGATTAGGTGGCTACACCTTC
TRBV5-1	TRBD1	TRBJ2-7	NA	CASSGDRGNYEQYF	TGCGCCAGCAGCGGGGACAGGGGGAACTACGAGCAGTACTTC
TRBV29-1	TRBD2	TRBJ2-7	NA	CSYGLVGSHEQYF	TGCAGCTACGGACTAGTGGGTTCCCACGAGCAGTACTTC
TRBV7-6	TRBD2	TRBJ2-1	NA	CASSPPGTSAIEQFF	TGTGCCAGCAGCCCCCCCGGGACTAGCGCGATTGAGCAGTTCTTC
TRBV7-8	TRBD2	TRBJ2-3	NA	CASSPGLAGVPDTQYF	TGTGCCAGCAGCCCGGGACTAGCGGGAGTCCCAGATACGCAGTATTTT
TRBV27	TRBD1	TRBJ2-1	NA	CASSFLSQGAMFF	TGTGCCAGCAGTTTCCTCTCACAGGGGGCGATGTTCTTC
TRBV4-1	TRBD1	TRBJ2-7	NA	CASSGQGLYEQYF	TGCGCCAGCTCGGGACAGGGACTTTACGAGCAGTACTTC
TRBV18	NA	TRBJ1-5	NA	CASSLQTASNQPQHF	TGTGCCAGCTCACTGCAGACAGCAAGCAATCAGCCCCAGCATTTT
TRBV30	NA	TRBJ2-7	NA	CAWSTGTYEQYF	TGTGCCTGGAGTACAGGGACCTACGAGCAGTACTTC
TRBV5-1	NA	TRBJ2-1	NA	CASSLVDHRDEQFF	TGCGCCAGCAGCTTGGTTGACCATCGGGATGAGCAGTTCTTC
TRBV28	TRBD1	TRBJ2-7	NA	CAGSQGTELYEQYF	TGTGCCGGCAGCCAGGGGACAGAGCTTTACGAGCAGTACTTC